This TCR beta chain is drawn from a study of cytomegalovirus exposure and HLA in healthy donors. Notes on the study in general: An ancestry cluster, one associated with Asian ancestry, reportedly showed fewer N-insertions than the approximately 660-donor mean in a later analysis. Specificity of three CMV-associated chains for CMV antigens was verified in vitro. Most TCR sequences were uncommon, yet certain public TCRs appeared in many donors. One variant, a missense change in DCLRE1C, was linked in a later analysis to TCR beta V- and J-gene trimming.

Use of 60 Vbeta and 13 Jbeta primers characterized the PCR. Clones were sequenced by immunoSEQ multiplex PCR, and TCRdb holds only the in-frame ones, with some missing. The table includes 130,000 to 150,000 clones, around 80% detected once. This clone was observed a few times. Its antigen is unknown. The receptor's source is a female donor in good health and CMV-seronegative. Material: PBMCs.

CDR3 amino acids: CASSYEAARVAEAFF. CDR3 in DNA: TGTGCCAGCAGTTACGAAGCAGCCAGGGTCGCTGAAGCTTTCTTT. V and J are TRBV6-5 and TRBJ1-1; maybe TRBD1 (5 bases). The germline V and J ends were trimmed by 2 bases and 6 bases, with 16 bases remaining between them. This CDR3 spans 15 amino acids. Germline loops: CDR1 MNHEY, CDR2 SVGAGI.